This T cell receptor (beta chain) was documented in a study of blood T cell repertoires in COVID-19. Authors' processing steps: Reference gene primer amplification gave estimated nucleated cell counts. TCRdb's copy holds only in-frame clones and misses some; the assay was immunoSEQ multiplex PCR. V, J and clone size reflect that table, while D and trimming were determined from the DNA. Of 150,000 or so clones listed, 65% to 85% are singletons. This clone was observed a few times. CDR1 and CDR2 from the germline V gene are ENHRY and SYGVKD. Trimming removed 3 bases at V and 7 bases at J, with 15 bases between. The CDR3 contains 14 residues.

The chain couples TRBV10-3 to TRBJ1-1; D may be TRBD1 (5 bases). This sequence originates from a man aged 60-69 years with active or convalescent COVID-19. The material sequenced was peripheral blood. The CDR3 DNA is TGTGCCATCAGTGATATGGGGGAGGGAGATGAAGCTTTCTTT. This sequence encodes CAISDMGEGDEAFF.